This T cell receptor beta chain is drawn from a study of blood T cell repertoires in COVID-19. Study summary: Material from acute and convalescent COVID-19 was sourced from the United States, Italy and Spain.

This clone has more than one count but fewer than ten. Original processing notes: Researchers report that nucleated cell counts were estimated from reference gene primer amplification. The method was immunoSEQ multiplex PCR; TCRdb's version includes in-frame clones alone and lacks a portion of them. V and J calls plus clone size are reproduced from that table; the DNA served to infer D and trimming. Found here are tens of thousands of clones, around 90% of them singletons; the top ten hold around 10%. The sequence was collected from a man aged 80 or over with acute or convalescent COVID-19. Material: peripheral blood.

Here the CDR3 reads CATQKNYGYTF. CDR3 coding DNA: TGTGCCACCCAGAAGAACTATGGCTACACCTTC. The rearrangement uses TRBV28 and TRBJ1-2; D ambiguous. This CDR3 has 11 amino acids. Germline loops: CDR1 MDHEN, CDR2 SYDVKM. The ends were cut back, 10 bases at V and 2 bases at J, with 8 bases in the middle.